Below, 8 T cell receptor beta chains from the same sample are listed, as sequenced in a study of cytomegalovirus exposure and HLA in healthy donors. The PCR employed 60 Vbeta primers together with 13 Jbeta primers. This table comes from immunoSEQ multiplex PCR, and its TCRdb copy is limited to in-frame clones, with some not included. The data contain over 200,000 clones, about 80% of them singletons. The sequenced material came from PBMCs. The receptors derive from a woman between 35 and 50 years old in good health and CMV-seronegative.

The chain couples TRBV28 to TRBJ2-3; 13 nucleotides agree with TRBD2. The CDR3 sequence is 15 residues long. Germline CDR1 and CDR2: MDHEN and SYDVKM. V was pared by 3 bases and J by 5 bases, with 2 bases of the junction left unmatched. This chain's CDR3 is CASSLTSGGLDTQYF. The CDR3 region has the DNA TGTGCCAGCAGTTTGACTAGCGGGGGGTTAGATACGCAGTATTTT. Looking up the rest from reference TRBV28 and TRBJ2-3 gives the full variable domain: DVKVTQSSRYLVKRTGEKVFLECVQDMDHENMFWYRQDPGLGLRLIYFSYDVKMKEKGDIPEGYSVSREKKERFSLILESASTNQTSMYLCASSLTSGGLDTQYFGPGTRLTVL.

J is TRBJ2-1 and V is TRBV19; D possibly corresponds to TRBD1 (5 bases). This CDR3 spans 11 amino acids. Trimming cost V 3 bases and J 15 bases, with 12 bases left between them. CDR1 LNHDA and CDR2 SQIVND come from the germline V gene (reference sequence). CDR3 region: CASSMGPAVFF. The CDR3 DNA is TGTGCCAGTAGTATGGGGCCGGCGGTGTTCTTC.

This clone was seen only once. J is TRBJ2-5 and V is TRBV14; no clear D gene. Judging by the DNA end, TRBJ2-7 fits better; the J call may be wrong. Germline V gene data show CDR1 as SGHDN and CDR2 as FVKESK. This CDR3 has 14 amino acids. The CDR3 protein is CASSQPGLTYEQYF. CDR3 nucleotide sequence: TGTGCCAGCAGCCAACCGGGTCTAACCTACGAGCAGTACTTC.

The chain couples TRBV28 to TRBJ2-7, with TRBD2 matching 8 bases. This CDR3 spans 16 amino acids. J gave up 3 bases and V 3 bases, and 10 bases lay outside the gene matches. In germline, CDR1 is MDHEN, CDR2 SYDVKM. The CDR3 coding sequence is TGTGCCAGCAGTTTCGGGCCGGCGGGGGGAATCTACGAGCAGTACTTC. It codes for CASSFGPAGGIYEQYF.

This sequence joins TRBV21-1 and TRBJ1-5. TRBV21-1 is listed as a pseudogene. There are 19 residues in the CDR3. In DNA, the CDR3 is TGTGCCAGCAGCAAAGGTGTAAGAAAGACGCACCCAAGAGGTCAGCCCCAGCATTTT. This translates into CASSKGVRKTHPRGQPQHF.

The J gene is TRBJ2-6, the V gene TRBV30; D gene ambiguous. Trimming stripped 5 bases from V and 2 bases from J, with 4 bases between. The CDR3 totals 12 residues. Germline CDR1 reads GTSNPN; CDR2 reads SVGIG (reference sequence). In DNA, the CDR3 is TGTGCCTGGTTAACTGGGGCCAACGTCCTGACTTTC. Translation gives CAWLTGANVLTF.

In its sample, this clone was seen a few times. The CDR3 protein is CASSPPGGGDTEAFF. The DNA of the CDR3 is TGCGCCAGCAGCCCCCCCGGGGGGGGTGACACTGAAGCTTTCTTT. The chain joins TRBV5-1 to TRBJ1-1; perhaps TRBD1 as D (5 bases). The CDR3 has 15 amino acids. Trimming stripped 4 bases from V and 3 bases from J, with 16 bases between. Per the germline V gene, CDR1 is SGHRS and CDR2 is YFSETQ.

The chain links TRBV5-1 to TRBJ2-3; 14 bases agree with TRBD2. The trim removed 0 bases at V and 3 bases at J, leaving 6 bases unmatched. The germline CDR1 and CDR2 sequences are SGHRS and YFSETQ. The CDR3 has 18 amino acids. In DNA form, the CDR3 reads TGCGCCAGCAGCTTGGGCGGGACTAGCGGGGGACCAACAGATACGCAGTATTTT. Its protein is CASSLGGTSGGPTDTQYF.